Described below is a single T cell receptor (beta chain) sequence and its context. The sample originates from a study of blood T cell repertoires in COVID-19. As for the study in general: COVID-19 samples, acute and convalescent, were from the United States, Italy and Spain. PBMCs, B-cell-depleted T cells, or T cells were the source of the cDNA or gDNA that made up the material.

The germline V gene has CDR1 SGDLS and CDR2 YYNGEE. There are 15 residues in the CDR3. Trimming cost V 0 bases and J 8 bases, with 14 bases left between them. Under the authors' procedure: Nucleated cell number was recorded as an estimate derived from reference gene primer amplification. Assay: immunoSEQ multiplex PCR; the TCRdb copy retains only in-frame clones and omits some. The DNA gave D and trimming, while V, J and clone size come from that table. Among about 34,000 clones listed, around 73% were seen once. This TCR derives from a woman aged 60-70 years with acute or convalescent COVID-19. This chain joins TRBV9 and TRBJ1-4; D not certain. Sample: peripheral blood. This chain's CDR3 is CASSVVEGPGEKLFF. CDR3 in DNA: TGTGCCAGCAGCGTAGTAGAGGGTCCAGGAGAAAAACTGTTTTTT.